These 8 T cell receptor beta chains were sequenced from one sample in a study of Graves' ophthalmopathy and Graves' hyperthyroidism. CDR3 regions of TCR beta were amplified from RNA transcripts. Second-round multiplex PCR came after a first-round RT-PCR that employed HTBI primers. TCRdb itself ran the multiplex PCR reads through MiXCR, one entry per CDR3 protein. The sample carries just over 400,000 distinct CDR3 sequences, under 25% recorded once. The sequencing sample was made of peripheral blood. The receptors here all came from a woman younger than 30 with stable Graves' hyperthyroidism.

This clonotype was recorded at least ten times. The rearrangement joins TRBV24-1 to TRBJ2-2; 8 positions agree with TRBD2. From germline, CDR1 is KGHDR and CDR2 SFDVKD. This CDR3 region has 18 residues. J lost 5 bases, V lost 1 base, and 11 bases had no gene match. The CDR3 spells CATSDLTSGGGMTGELFF. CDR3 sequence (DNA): TGTGCCACCAGTGATTTAACTAGCGGAGGAGGGATGACCGGGGAGCTGTTTTTT.

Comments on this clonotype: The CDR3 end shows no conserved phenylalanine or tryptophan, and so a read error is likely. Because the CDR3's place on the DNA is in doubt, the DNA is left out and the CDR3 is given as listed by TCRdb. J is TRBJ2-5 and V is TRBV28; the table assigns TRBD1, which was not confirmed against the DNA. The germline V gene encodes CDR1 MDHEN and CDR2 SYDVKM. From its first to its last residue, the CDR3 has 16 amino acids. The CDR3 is CASRLRDIVDGKTQDY.

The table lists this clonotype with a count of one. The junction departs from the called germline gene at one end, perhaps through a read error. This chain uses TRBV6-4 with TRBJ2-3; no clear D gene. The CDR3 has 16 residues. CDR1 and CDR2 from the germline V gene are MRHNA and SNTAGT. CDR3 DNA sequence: TGTGCCAGCAGAGACTCGGGCTATGCTGGCACAGATACGCAGTATTTT. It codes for CASRDSGYAGTDTQYF.

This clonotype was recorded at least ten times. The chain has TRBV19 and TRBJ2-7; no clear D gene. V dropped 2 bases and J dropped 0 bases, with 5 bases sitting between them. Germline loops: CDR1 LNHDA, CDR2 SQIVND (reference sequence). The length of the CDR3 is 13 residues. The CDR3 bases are TGTGCCAGTAGTATACGACACTCCTACGAGCAGTACTTC. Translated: CASSIRHSYEQYF.

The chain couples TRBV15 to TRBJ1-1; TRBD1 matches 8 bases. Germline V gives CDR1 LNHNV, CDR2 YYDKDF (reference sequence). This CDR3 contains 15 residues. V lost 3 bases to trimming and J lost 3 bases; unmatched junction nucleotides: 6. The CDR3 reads CATSSVVQGDTEAFF. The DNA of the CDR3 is TGTGCCACCAGCAGTGTTGTACAGGGGGACACTGAAGCTTTCTTT.

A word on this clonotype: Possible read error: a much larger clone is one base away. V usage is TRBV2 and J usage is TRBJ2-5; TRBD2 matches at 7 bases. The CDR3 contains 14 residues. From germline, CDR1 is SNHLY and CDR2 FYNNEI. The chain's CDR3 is CVLIGGRYRETQYF. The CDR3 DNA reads TGTGTCCTCATCGGGGGGAGGTACCGGGAGACCCAGTACTTC. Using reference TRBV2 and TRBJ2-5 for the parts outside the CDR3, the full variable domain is EPEVTQTPSHQVTQMGQEVILRCVPISNHLYFYWYRQILGQKVEFLVSFYNNEISEKSEIFDDQFSVERPDGSNFTLKIRSTKLEDSAMYFCVLIGGRYRETQYFGPGTRLLVL.

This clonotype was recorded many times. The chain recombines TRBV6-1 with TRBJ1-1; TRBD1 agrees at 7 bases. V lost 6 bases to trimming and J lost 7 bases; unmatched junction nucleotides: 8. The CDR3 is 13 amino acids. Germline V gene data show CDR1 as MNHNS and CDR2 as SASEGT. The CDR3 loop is CASSQGGTVEAFF. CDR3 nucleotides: TGTGCCAGCAGCCAAGGCGGGACAGTTGAAGCTTTCTTT.

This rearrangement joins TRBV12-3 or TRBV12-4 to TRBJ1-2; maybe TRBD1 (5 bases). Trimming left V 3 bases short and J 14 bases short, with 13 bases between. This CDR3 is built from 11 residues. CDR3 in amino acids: CASSFSRDVTF. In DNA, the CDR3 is TGTGCCAGCAGTTTCTCCCGGGACGTAACCTTC.